This section outlines one TCR beta chain sequence together with its context. The data were taken from a study of blood T cell repertoires in COVID-19. Overall study context: Italy, Spain and the United States were the sources of the convalescent and acute COVID-19 samples.

Participants were placed into cohorts based on the clinical history they reported. Those designated as exposed participants met a COVID-19 case within 2 weeks before study entry. Authors' processing steps: Nucleated cell number was recorded as an estimate derived from reference gene primer amplification. Repertoires were generated with immunoSEQ multiplex PCR, while TCRdb's copy carries only in-frame clones and drops some. The D gene and trimming were derived from the DNA, and the V and J assignments and clone size from that table. The sample has over 250,000 clones, roughly 80% seen once. CDR3 size: 13 residues. The germline V gene has CDR1 SGHDT and CDR2 YYEEEE. V lost 4 bases and J 1 base, leaving 8 bases between the germline ends.

The J gene is TRBJ1-2, the V gene TRBV5-6, with a tentative D call TRBD1 (6 bases). Sequencing used PBMCs or T cells enriched from blood (not recorded which). The sequence was collected from a middle-aged man who had been exposed to COVID-19. CDR3 region: CASSIGGNYGYTF. DNA of the CDR3: TGTGCCAGCAGCATAGGGGGTAACTATGGCTACACCTTC.